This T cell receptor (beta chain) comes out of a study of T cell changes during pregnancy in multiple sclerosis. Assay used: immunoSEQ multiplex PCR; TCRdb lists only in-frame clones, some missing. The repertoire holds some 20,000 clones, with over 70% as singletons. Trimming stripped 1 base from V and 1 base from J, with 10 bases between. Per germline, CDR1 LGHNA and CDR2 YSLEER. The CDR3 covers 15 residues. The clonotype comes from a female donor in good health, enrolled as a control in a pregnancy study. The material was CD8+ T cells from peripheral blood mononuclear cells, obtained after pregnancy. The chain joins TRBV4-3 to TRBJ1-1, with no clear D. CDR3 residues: CASSQALTPNTEAFF. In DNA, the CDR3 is TGCGCCAGCAGCCAAGCTCTGACACCGAACACTGAAGCTTTCTTT.